This TCR beta chain was identified during a study of blood T cell repertoires in COVID-19. About the study: Specimens from acute and convalescent COVID-19 originated in the United States, Italy and Spain. The cDNA or gDNA used as material had been derived from T cells, B-cell-depleted T cells, or PBMCs.

In the original processing: The assay estimated nucleated cells by amplifying reference gene primers. TCRdb's table, derived via immunoSEQ multiplex PCR, lists solely in-frame clones and lacks some. V, J and clone size are those of that table, while D and trimming were read from the DNA. The table includes fewer than 100,000 clones, approximately 88% detected once. The germline gives CDR1 SGHRS, CDR2 YFSETQ. This CDR3 is 14 amino acids long. V lost 1 base and J 2 bases, leaving 10 bases between the germline ends. Source material: peripheral blood. The clonotype originates from a human donor in a cohort sampled during active COVID-19. The gene calls are TRBV5-1 and TRBJ2-7; D possibly corresponds to TRBD1 (6 bases). The chain's CDR3 is CASSLFAGAYEQYF. CDR3 nucleotides: TGCGCCAGCAGCTTGTTTGCAGGGGCCTACGAGCAGTACTTC.